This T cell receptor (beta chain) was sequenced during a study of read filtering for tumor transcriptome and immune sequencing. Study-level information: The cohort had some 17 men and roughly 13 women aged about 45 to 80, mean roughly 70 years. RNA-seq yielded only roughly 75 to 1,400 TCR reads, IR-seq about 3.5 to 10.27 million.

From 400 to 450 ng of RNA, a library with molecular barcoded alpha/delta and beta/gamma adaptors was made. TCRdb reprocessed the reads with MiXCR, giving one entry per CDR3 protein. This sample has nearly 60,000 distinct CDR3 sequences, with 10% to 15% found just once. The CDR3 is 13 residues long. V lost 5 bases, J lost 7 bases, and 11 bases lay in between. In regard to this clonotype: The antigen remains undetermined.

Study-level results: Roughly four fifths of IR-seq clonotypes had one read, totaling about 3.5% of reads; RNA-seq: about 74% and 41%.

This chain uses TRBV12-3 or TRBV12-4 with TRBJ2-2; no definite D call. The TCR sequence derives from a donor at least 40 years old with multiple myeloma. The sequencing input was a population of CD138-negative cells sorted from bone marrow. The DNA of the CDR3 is TGTGCCAGCAGTCCCCCGATCGGCGGGGAGCTGTTTTTT. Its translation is CASSPPIGGELFF.